Sequencing of this TCR beta chain was carried out in a study of technical replicates of blood from several donors. Profiling relied on immunoSEQ multiplex PCR, and the TCRdb table lists in-frame clones only, not all of them. The profile covers about 53,000 clones, with about 86% appearing a single time and 5.6% taken by the ten largest. V lost 5 bases and J lost 0, with 13 bases in between. The CDR3 is made up of 15 amino acids. Germline CDR1 reads MGHRA; CDR2 reads YSYEKL. This clone is categorized as medium-sized. Sequencing was performed on PBMCs. The clonotype originates from a human donor in good health. Some clones in this sample may be carry-over from other donors' samples. V gene TRBV4-1 combines with J gene TRBJ1-2; D possibly corresponds to TRBD1 (5 bases). This CDR3 is CASSWKGDTNYGYTF. CDR3 DNA sequence: TGCGCCAGCAGCTGGAAAGGGGATACTAACTATGGCTACACCTTC.